The 23 T cell receptor beta chains below all came from one sample that was sequenced in a study of blood T cell repertoires in COVID-19. The table came from immunoSEQ multiplex PCR; TCRdb's copy has only in-frame clones and leaves some out. The sample shows just over 300,000 clones, about nine tenths of them seen only once. The source material was PBMCs or T cells enriched from blood (not recorded which). The receptors originated from a man aged 25-45 years who had recovered from COVID-19.

This clone appeared a single time. The rearrangement joins TRBV6-2 or TRBV6-3 to TRBJ2-3; TRBD2 aligns across 9 bases. The germline V gene encodes CDR1 MNHEY and CDR2 SVGEGT. The junction had 4 bases not matched to a gene; V was cut back by 4 bases and J by 2 bases. The CDR3 extends over 15 amino acids. CDR3: CASSSGGRVTDTQYF. The CDR3 coding sequence is TGTGCCAGCAGTTCCGGCGGGAGGGTCACAGATACGCAGTATTTT.

This clone was counted only a few times. V and J are TRBV4-1 and TRBJ2-1; possibly TRBD2 for D (6 bases). This CDR3 is built from 15 residues. Trimming removed 6 bases at V and 6 bases at J, with 18 bases between. CDR1 MGHRA and CDR2 YSYEKL come from the germline V gene. CDR3 amino acids: CASRLAGTRRNEQFF. The CDR3 DNA reads TGCGCCAGCAGACTGGCGGGAACAAGACGCAATGAGCAGTTCTTC.

This clone showed up just a few times. The J gene is TRBJ2-7, the V gene TRBV11-2; D is undetermined. Germline CDR1 and CDR2: SGHAT and FQNNGV. Trimming removed 1 base at V and 0 bases at J, with 13 bases between. CDR3 length equals 16 residues. In nucleotides, the CDR3 is TGTGCCAGCAGCTTAGCCCTGGCGGAAAGCTCCTACGAGCAGTACTTC. This encodes CASSLALAESSYEQYF.

The chain has TRBV30 and TRBJ1-1; weak D call: TRBD1 (5 bases). V was trimmed by 6 bases and J by 1 base, leaving 15 bases between them. The germline V gene has CDR1 GTSNPN and CDR2 SVGIG (reference sequence). This CDR3 has 14 amino acids. The CDR3 sequence is CACPAEGTNTEAFF. In nucleotides, the CDR3 is TGTGCCTGCCCGGCGGAGGGGACGAACACTGAAGCTTTCTTT. The full variable domain, completed using reference TRBV30 and TRBJ1-1, is SQTIHQWPATLVQPVGSPLSLECTVEGTSNPNLYWYRQAAGRGLQLLFYSVGIGQISSEVPQNLSASRPQDRQFILSSKKLLLSDSGFYLCACPAEGTNTEAFFGQGTRLTVV.

This clone was seen only once. This chain links TRBV28 with TRBJ1-1; TRBD1 might be the D (6 bases). This CDR3 spans 13 amino acids. V lost 6 bases to trimming and J lost 1 base, with 9 bases between them. Per the germline V gene, CDR1 is MDHEN and CDR2 is SYDVKM. The CDR3 here is CASRQQGNTEAFF. In DNA form, the CDR3 reads TGTGCCAGCAGACAACAGGGGAACACTGAAGCTTTCTTT.

The CDR3 here is CASSQSTATNYGYTF. The CDR3 bases are TGTGCCAGCAGCCAATCTACAGCTACCAACTATGGCTACACCTTC. The chain joins TRBV16 to TRBJ1-2; D gene uncertain. CDR1 KGHSY and CDR2 FQNENV come from the germline V gene. The CDR3 is made up of 15 amino acids. The germline V and J ends were trimmed by 0 bases and 2 bases, with 10 bases remaining between them.

The chain links TRBV18 to TRBJ1-4, with 7 bases identical to TRBD1. The CDR3 runs 16 residues. Trimming cost V 3 bases and J 5 bases; bases outside gene matches: 9. The germline gives CDR1 KGHSH, CDR2 LQKENI. The DNA for the CDR3 is TGTGCCAGCTCACCGCGCCCCGGGACAGTAAATGAAAAACTGTTTTTT. Protein: CASSPRPGTVNEKLFF.

The J gene is TRBJ1-6, the V gene TRBV19; tentative D call: TRBD1 (5 bases). V lost 6 bases to trimming and J lost 10 bases, with 16 bases between them. In germline, CDR1 is LNHDA, CDR2 SQIVND (reference sequence). CDR3 length: 14 amino acids. CDR3 nucleotides: TGTGCCAGTAGAAAGGGGACTGGGGTATCACCCCTCCACTTT. Residues: CASRKGTGVSPLHF. The full variable domain, rest sourced from reference TRBV19 and TRBJ1-6, is DGGITQSPKYLFRKEGQNVTLSCEQNLNHDAMYWYRQDPGQGLRLIYYSQIVNDFQKGDIAEGYSVSREKKESFPLTVTSAQKNPTAFYLCASRKGTGVSPLHFGNGTRLTVT.

V is TRBV7-2 and J is TRBJ2-7, with 9 bases aligning to TRBD2. With V trimmed by 6 bases and J by 3 bases, 3 bases remained unmatched. CDR1 is SGHTA, CDR2 FQGNSA, per germline. This CDR3 comprises 13 residues. CDR3: CASRPSGIYEQYF. Written as DNA, the CDR3 is TGTGCCAGCAGACCTAGCGGGATCTACGAGCAGTACTTC. The variable domain in full, completed from reference TRBV7-2 and TRBJ2-7, reads GAGVSQSPSNKVTEKGKDVELRCDPISGHTALYWYRQSLGQGLEFLIYFQGNSAPDKSGLPSDRFSAERTGGSVSTLTIQRTQQEDSAVYLCASRPSGIYEQYFGPGTRLTVT.

In its sample, this clone was seen many times. The V gene is TRBV18, the J gene TRBJ2-6; TRBD1 matches at 12 bases. The CDR3 sequence is 17 residues long. Losses at the gene ends were 6 bases for V and 2 bases for J; bases not matched to a gene: 5. Germline V gene data show CDR1 as KGHSH and CDR2 as LQKENI. The CDR3 sequence: CASSYGTGGPGANVLTF. The CDR3 DNA sequence: TGTGCCAGCTCCTACGGGACAGGGGGCCCTGGGGCCAACGTCCTGACTTTC.

The chain recombines TRBV11-2 with TRBJ2-7; D might be TRBD2 (5 bases). CDR1 is SGHAT, CDR2 FQNNGV, per germline. The CDR3 runs 16 residues. The V end was cut by 0 bases, the J end by 5 bases, with 17 bases between. The CDR3 protein is CASSLDKRAPPHEQYF. In DNA form, the CDR3 reads TGTGCCAGCAGCTTAGATAAGAGGGCCCCCCCCCACGAGCAGTACTTC.

This CDR3 reads CASSSFLQKKAGQGLDYGYTF. DNA of the CDR3: TGTGCCAGCAGTTCTTTCCTTCAGAAGAAGGCGGGACAGGGGTTAGACTATGGCTACACCTTC. The rearrangement joins TRBV28 to TRBJ1-2; 10 nucleotides line up with TRBD1. The junction had 23 bases not matched to a gene; V was cut back by 4 bases and J by 3 bases. Germline V gene lookup returns CDR1 MDHEN and CDR2 SYDVKM. The CDR3 loop spans 21 amino acids.

This chain joins TRBV29-1 and TRBJ1-5; the match to TRBD1 covers 7 bases. The germline CDR1 and CDR2 sequences are SQVTM and ANQGSEA. CDR3 length: 14 residues. V gave up 4 bases and J gave up 10 bases; unmatched junction bases: 13. CDR3 sequence reads: CSVVGDSLASPQHF. CDR3 in DNA: TGCAGCGTTGTGGGGGACAGCCTCGCGTCACCCCAGCATTTT.

V usage is TRBV27 and J usage is TRBJ2-7; no clear D gene. Deletions cut 6 bases from V and 6 bases from J, with 18 bases between. The CDR3 covers 14 residues. Germline values: CDR1 MNHEY, CDR2 SMNVEV (reference sequence). The CDR3 protein is CASRHNSPRSEQYF. The CDR3 DNA is TGTGCCAGCAGACACAATTCGCCCCGTTCCGAGCAGTACTTC.

The chain recombines TRBV18 with TRBJ2-5; D perhaps matches TRBD1 (5 bases). The V end was cut by 0 bases, the J end by 5 bases, with 10 bases between. This CDR3 is built from 14 residues. In germline, CDR1 is KGHSH, CDR2 LQKENI. CDR3 DNA: TGTGCCAGCTCACCACCGACAGTTAGGGAGACCCAGTACTTC. This translates into CASSPPTVRETQYF.

The V and J genes are TRBV28 and TRBJ1-1; D not resolved. CDR1 and CDR2 from the germline V gene are MDHEN and SYDVKM. The CDR3 length is 13 residues. Trimming left V 6 bases short and J 4 bases short, with 12 bases between. The CDR3: CASSIGSPTEAFF. The CDR3 DNA sequence: TGTGCCAGCAGCATCGGTTCGCCCACTGAAGCTTTCTTT.

This clone appeared a single time. J is TRBJ1-5 and V is TRBV7-2, with 10 bases identical to TRBD1. The CDR3 contains 17 residues. The V and J ends lost 0 bases and 5 bases, in that order; junction bases with no gene match: 7. In germline, CDR1 is SGHTA, CDR2 FQGNSA. The CDR3 coding sequence is TGTGCCAGCAGCTTAGCCGACAGGGGGCGCGAGTATCAGCCCCAGCATTTT. This codes for CASSLADRGREYQPQHF. The entire variable domain, with the rest obtained from reference TRBV7-2 and TRBJ1-5, is as follows: GAGVSQSPSNKVTEKGKDVELRCDPISGHTALYWYRQSLGQGLEFLIYFQGNSAPDKSGLPSDRFSAERTGGSVSTLTIQRTQQEDSAVYLCASSLADRGREYQPQHFGDGTRLSIL.

The rearrangement links TRBV18 to TRBJ2-1; TRBD2 aligns across 7 bases. This CDR3 region has 16 residues. Trimming cost V 2 bases and J 3 bases; bases outside gene matches: 7. Germline values: CDR1 KGHSH, CDR2 LQKENI. The CDR3 DNA sequence: TGTGCCAGCTCACCAGAGTCGCGGGGGTTCTACAATGAGCAGTTCTTC. Its translation: CASSPESRGFYNEQFF.

The chain couples TRBV18 to TRBJ1-2, with D maybe TRBD1 (6 bases). Germline lookup yields CDR1 KGHSH and CDR2 LQKENI. V was shortened by 0 bases and J by 0 bases, with 11 bases between the two germline ends. The CDR3 consists of 16 residues. Written as DNA, the CDR3 is TGTGCCAGCTCACCACCCTCAGGGGACGCTAACTATGGCTACACCTTC. It yields the protein CASSPPSGDANYGYTF.

This clone was observed a few times. This chain uses TRBV15 with TRBJ2-2; TRBD2 agrees at 16 bases. The ends lost 4 bases at V and 1 base at J; junction bases unmatched: 3. CDR1 is LNHNV and CDR2 is YYDKDF in the germline V gene (reference sequence). This CDR3 has 18 residues. The CDR3 DNA reads TGTGCCACCAGCAAGGGACTAGCGGGAGGGAAGAACACCGGGGAGCTGTTTTTT. Translated: CATSKGLAGGKNTGELFF.

The V gene is TRBV3-1 (or the pseudogene TRBV3-2), the J gene TRBJ1-5; D remains unclear. CDR1 and CDR2 from the germline V gene are LGHDT and YNNKEL (reference sequence). There are 14 residues in the CDR3. V lost 6 bases to trimming and J lost 2 bases, with 11 bases between them. The CDR3 is CASSFLYGNQPQHF. CDR3 nucleotide sequence: TGTGCCAGCAGTTTCCTTTATGGCAATCAGCCCCAGCATTTT.

This clone was detected a few times. The rearrangement joins TRBV6-2 or TRBV6-3 to TRBJ2-7; 9 positions agree with TRBD1. Germline V gene data show CDR1 as MNHEY and CDR2 as SVGEGT. The CDR3 consists of 16 residues. The V segment lost 6 bases and the J segment 0 bases; nucleotides outside the gene matches: 9. CDR3 nucleotide sequence: TGTGCCAGCAGCCGGGGGACAGGGCTAAGCTCCTACGAGCAGTACTTC. As protein: CASSRGTGLSSYEQYF.

The rearrangement links TRBV6-5 to TRBJ1-6; 7 bases match TRBD1. J lost 10 bases, V lost 4 bases, and 10 bases had no gene match. The CDR3 loop spans 15 amino acids. Germline assignment: CDR1 MNHEY and CDR2 SVGAGI. The CDR3 region is CASSSGGQTGSPLHF. The CDR3 coding sequence is TGTGCCAGCAGTTCCGGGGGACAGACGGGATCACCCCTCCACTTT.